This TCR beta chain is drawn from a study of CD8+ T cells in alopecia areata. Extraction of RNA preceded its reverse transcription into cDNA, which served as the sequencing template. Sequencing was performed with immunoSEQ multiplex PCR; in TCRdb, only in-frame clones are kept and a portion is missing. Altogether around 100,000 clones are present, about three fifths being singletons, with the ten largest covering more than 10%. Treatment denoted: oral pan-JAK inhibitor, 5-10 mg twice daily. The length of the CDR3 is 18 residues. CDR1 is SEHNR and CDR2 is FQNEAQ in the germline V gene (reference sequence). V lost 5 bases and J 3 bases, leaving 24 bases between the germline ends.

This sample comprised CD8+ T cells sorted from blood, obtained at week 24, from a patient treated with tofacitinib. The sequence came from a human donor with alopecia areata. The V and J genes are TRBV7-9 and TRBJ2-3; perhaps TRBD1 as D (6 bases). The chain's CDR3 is CASSGFRQRGFQTDTQYF. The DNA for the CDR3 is TGTGCCAGCAGCGGTTTCCGTCAGAGGGGGTTTCAGACAGATACGCAGTATTTT.